This is a list of T cell receptor beta chains from one sample in a study of T cell responses to AZD1222 COVID-19 vaccine. Sequencing used immunoSEQ multiplex PCR; TCRdb keeps in-frame clones, though not all of them. The sample contains 120,000 to 150,000 clones, around 88% of which appear only once. The source material was peripheral blood, sampled on day 0 of AZD1222 vaccination. Receptors were obtained from an adult in good health. Each CDR3 is given with its conserved first and last residue. Part of the rows lack a size; the others show once, few, many or a class for expanded clones.

size	V	J	CDR3
few	TRBV28	TRBJ2-5	CASSLREIETQYF
-	TRBV12-5	TRBJ2-4	CASAPGQSKNIQYF
-	TRBV19	TRBJ1-5	CASSIQAAPQPQHF
-	TRBV4-1	TRBJ2-3	CASSLVLAGVSDTQYF
-	TRBV30	TRBJ1-6	CAWSSLRSPPLHF
once	TRBV10-3	TRBJ2-6	CAISEQSGANVLTF
-	TRBV9	TRBJ1-1	CASSSTGLNTEAFF
-	TRBV19	TRBJ2-6	CASSLYLGGANVLTF
-	TRBV25-1	TRBJ2-1	CASRREFYNEQFF
-	TRBV2	TRBJ1-1	CASSAHGQANTEAFF
-	TRBV5-1	TRBJ2-7	CASSPAGGVEGREQYF
-	TRBV19	TRBJ1-6	CATKTGTGDSPLHF
few	TRBV27	TRBJ2-1	CASRGGRAGNEQFF
-	TRBV4-1	TRBJ2-3	CASSQDRDSSDTDTQYF
-	TRBV30	TRBJ2-1	CAGTDGLAGSNEQFF
-	TRBV4-3	TRBJ1-2	CASSQDPYSPGYTF
-	TRBV6-2/TRBV6-3	TRBJ2-7	CASSKNYPPSYEQYF
-	TRBV5-1	TRBJ2-7	CASSLPGRNYEQYF
-	TRBV28	TRBJ2-7	CASSYGLGYFTAGDSYEQYF
few	TRBV4-2	TRBJ2-7	CASSQDGEVSEQYF
-	TRBV30	TRBJ1-5	CAWSAGTEQPQHF
few	TRBV10-3	TRBJ2-1	CAIKGGLINEQFF
once	TRBV29-1	TRBJ1-5	CSVDTGSGQPQHF
-	TRBV30	TRBJ1-6	CAWETHQDSPLHF
-	TRBV6-5	TRBJ2-7	CASNPGTGNEQYF
-	TRBV9	TRBJ2-7	CASSVAAGTTIYEQYF
-	TRBV19	TRBJ2-7	CASSIEQGSAYANEQYF